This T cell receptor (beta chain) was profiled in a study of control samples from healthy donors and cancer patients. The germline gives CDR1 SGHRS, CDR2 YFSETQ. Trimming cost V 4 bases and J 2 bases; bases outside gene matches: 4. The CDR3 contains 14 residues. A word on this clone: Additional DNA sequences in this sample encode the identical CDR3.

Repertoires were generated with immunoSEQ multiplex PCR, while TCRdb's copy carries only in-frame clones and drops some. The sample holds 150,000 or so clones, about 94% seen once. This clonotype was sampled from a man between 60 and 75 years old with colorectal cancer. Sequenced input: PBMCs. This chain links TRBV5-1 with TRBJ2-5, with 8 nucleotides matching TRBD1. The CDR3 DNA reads TGCGCCAGCAGCCCCGGGACAGGACAAGAGACCCAGTACTTC. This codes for CASSPGTGQETQYF.